This T cell receptor (beta chain) stems from a study of blood T cell repertoires in COVID-19. Method: immunoSEQ multiplex PCR; TCRdb's copy keeps in-frame clones and lacks some. Among around 130,000 clones listed, 80% to 90% were seen once. Per the germline V gene, CDR1 is GTSNPN and CDR2 is SVGIG (reference sequence). Trimming removed 3 bases from V and 8 bases from J; junction bases left unmatched: 22. This CDR3 is built from 19 residues. The gene calls are TRBV30 and TRBJ1-4; TRBD1 agrees at 9 bases. This TCR derives from a woman of 80 years or more with acute or convalescent COVID-19. Sequencing was carried out using peripheral blood. The CDR3 region is CAWRRGTDRGITPYEKLFF. CDR3 bases: TGTGCCTGGAGGAGGGGGACCGACAGGGGGATCACCCCCTACGAAAAACTGTTTTTT.